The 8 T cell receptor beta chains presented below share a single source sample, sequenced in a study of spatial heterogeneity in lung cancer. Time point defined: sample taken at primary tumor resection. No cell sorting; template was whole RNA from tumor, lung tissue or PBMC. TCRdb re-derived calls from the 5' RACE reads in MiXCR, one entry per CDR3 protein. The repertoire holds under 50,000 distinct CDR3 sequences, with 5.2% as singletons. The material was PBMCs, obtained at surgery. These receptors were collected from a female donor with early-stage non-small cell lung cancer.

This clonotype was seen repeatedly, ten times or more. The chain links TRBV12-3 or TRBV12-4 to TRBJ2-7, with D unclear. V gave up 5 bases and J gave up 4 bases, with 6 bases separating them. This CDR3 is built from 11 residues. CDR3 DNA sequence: TGTGCCAGCAGTCTAGAGTACGAGCAGTACTTC. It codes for CASSLEYEQYF.

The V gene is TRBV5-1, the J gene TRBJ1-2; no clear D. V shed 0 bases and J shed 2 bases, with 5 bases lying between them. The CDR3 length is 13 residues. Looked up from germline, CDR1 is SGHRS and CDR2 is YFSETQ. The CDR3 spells CASSLAANYGYTF. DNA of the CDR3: TGCGCCAGCAGCTTGGCAGCGAACTATGGCTACACCTTC.

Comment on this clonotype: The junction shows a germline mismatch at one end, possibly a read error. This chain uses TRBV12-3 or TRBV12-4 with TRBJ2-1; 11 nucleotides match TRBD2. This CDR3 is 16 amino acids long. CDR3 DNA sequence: TGTGCCGGCAGTTTAGCGTCTAGCGGGGGGCGCGATGAGCAGTTCTTC. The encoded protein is CAGSLASSGGRDEQFF.

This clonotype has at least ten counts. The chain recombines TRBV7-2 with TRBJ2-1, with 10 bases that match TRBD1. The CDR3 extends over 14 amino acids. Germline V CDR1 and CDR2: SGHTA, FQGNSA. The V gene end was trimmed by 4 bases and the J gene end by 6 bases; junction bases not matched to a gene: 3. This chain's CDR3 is CASSWDRGANEQFF. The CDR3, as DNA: TGTGCCAGCAGCTGGGACAGGGGTGCCAATGAGCAGTTCTTC.

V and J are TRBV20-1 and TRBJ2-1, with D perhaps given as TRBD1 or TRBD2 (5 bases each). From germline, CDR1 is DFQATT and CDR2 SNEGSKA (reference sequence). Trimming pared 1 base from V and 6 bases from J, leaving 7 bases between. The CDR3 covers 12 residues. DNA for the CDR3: TGCAGTGCTAGAGCGGGACCCAATGAGCAGTTCTTC. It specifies CSARAGPNEQFF.

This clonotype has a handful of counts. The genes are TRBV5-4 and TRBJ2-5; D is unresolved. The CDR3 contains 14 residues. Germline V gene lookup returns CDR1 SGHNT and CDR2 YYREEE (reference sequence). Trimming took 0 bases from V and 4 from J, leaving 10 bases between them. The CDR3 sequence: CASSLGTEGETQYF. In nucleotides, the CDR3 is TGTGCCAGCAGCTTGGGCACAGAAGGAGAGACCCAGTACTTC. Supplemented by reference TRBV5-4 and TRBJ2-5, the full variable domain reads ETGVTQSPTHLIKTRGQQVTLRCSSQSGHNTVSWYQQALGQGPQFIFQYYREEENGRGNFPPRFSGLQFPNYSSELNVNALELDDSALYLCASSLGTEGETQYFGPGTRLLVL.

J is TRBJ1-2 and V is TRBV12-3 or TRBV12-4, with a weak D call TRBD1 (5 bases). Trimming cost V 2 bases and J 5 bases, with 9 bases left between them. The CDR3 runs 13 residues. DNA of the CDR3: TGTGCCAGCAGTTTAAGAGGGGAATATGGCTACACCTTC. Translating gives CASSLRGEYGYTF.

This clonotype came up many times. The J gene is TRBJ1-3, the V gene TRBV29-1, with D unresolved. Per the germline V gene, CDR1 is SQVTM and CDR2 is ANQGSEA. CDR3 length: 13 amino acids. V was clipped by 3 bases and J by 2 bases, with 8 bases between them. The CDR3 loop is CSVDSGAGNTIYF. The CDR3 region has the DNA TGCAGCGTTGATTCAGGAGCTGGAAACACCATATATTTT.